This TCR beta chain was profiled in a study of OX40 agonist ivuxolimab in advanced cancers. The CDR3 is made up of 12 amino acids. Some clones are missing from TCRdb's copy, which holds only in-frame ones; the method was immunoSEQ multiplex PCR. The table shows tens of thousands of clones, with roughly 80% occurring only once. This TCR came from an adult with an advanced solid tumor such as melanoma, head and neck, liver or kidney cancer. The sample in question was CD4+ or CD8+ T cells sorted from blood, obtained in a trial of the OX40 agonist ivuxolimab. The V call is TRBV21-1, the J call TRBJ2-2. TRBV21-1 is a pseudogene segment. This CDR3 is CATFTLGGELFF. CDR3 nucleotide sequence: TGTGCCACCTTCACCCTAGGGGGGGAGCTGTTTTTT.